The 21 T cell receptor beta chains in this list originate from one sample, sequenced in a study of blood T cells in healthy people across ages. Then a second PCR, running roughly 6 to 11 cycles, was carried out with a sample-barcoded 5' primer and a J-beta primer mix. TCRdb ran MiXCR on the 5' RACE reads and lists one entry per CDR3 protein. This table has approximately 1.5 million distinct CDR3 sequences, approximately 43% appearing once. Sequenced material: blood. The receptors originated from a woman aged 18-30 years in good health.

This clonotype came up many times. The gene calls are TRBV10-3 and TRBJ2-7; no clear D. CDR1 and CDR2 (germline): ENHRY, SYGVKD. The CDR3 has 13 residues. V was trimmed by 3 bases and J by 9 bases, leaving 15 bases between them. The CDR3 nucleotides are TGTGCCATCAGTGATTCGGTGGAGTTGAGGCAGTACTTC. Encoded protein: CAISDSVELRQYF.

The table lists this clonotype with a few counts. J is TRBJ1-1 and V is TRBV6-5; unclear D gene. CDR3 length equals 14 residues. Trimming removed 8 bases from V and 2 bases from J, with 15 bases in between. CDR1 is MNHEY and CDR2 is SVGAGI in the germline V gene. The CDR3 bases are TGTGCCAGCCACCCTGGCCAGACTAACACTGAAGCTTTCTTT. Encoded protein: CASHPGQTNTEAFF.

This clonotype came up a few times. This chain links TRBV25-1 with TRBJ2-2; D gene ambiguous. From germline, CDR1 is MGHDK and CDR2 SYGVNS. The V and J ends lost 10 bases and 8 bases respectively, with 14 bases between them. CDR3 length equals 12 residues. For the CDR3, the DNA is TGTGCCACCATTCAACCCACTGGGGAGCTGTTTTTT. It encodes CATIQPTGELFF.

The chain has TRBV14 and TRBJ2-1, with a possible D match to TRBD2 (5 bases). CDR3 size: 19 residues. V shed 4 bases and J shed 0 bases, with 22 bases lying between them. In germline, CDR1 is SGHDN, CDR2 FVKESK. The CDR3 sequence is CASSPTPGTDPYSYNEQFF. CDR3 sequence (DNA): TGTGCCAGCAGCCCCACCCCGGGAACGGATCCTTACTCCTACAATGAGCAGTTCTTC.

There are a few counts of this clonotype. This chain connects TRBV30 to TRBJ1-5; no definite D call. From germline, CDR1 is GTSNPN and CDR2 SVGIG (reference sequence). V dropped 0 bases and J dropped 5 bases, with 11 bases sitting between them. CDR3 length: 14 residues. The CDR3 loop is CAWSVRGGDQPQHF. In nucleotides, the CDR3 is TGTGCCTGGAGTGTACGGGGAGGCGATCAGCCCCAGCATTTT.

This clonotype has only a few counts. The chain links TRBV20-1 to TRBJ1-6; TRBD1 might be the D (6 bases). The germline CDR1 and CDR2 sequences are DFQATT and SNEGSKA (reference sequence). V was clipped by 3 bases and J by 5 bases, with 11 bases between them. There are 14 residues in the CDR3. The CDR3 bases are TGCAGTGCTAGTTCGGACAGAAATAATTCACCCCTCCACTTT. This gives the protein CSASSDRNNSPLHF.

This clonotype was recorded a few times. This chain uses TRBV9 with TRBJ2-3; no clear D. This CDR3 region has 15 residues. Per germline, CDR1 SGDLS and CDR2 YYNGEE. Trimming took 0 bases from V and 0 from J, leaving 8 bases between them. The CDR3 DNA reads as TGTGCCAGCAGCGTAGTGGCCACTAGCACAGATACGCAGTATTTT. This encodes CASSVVATSTDTQYF.

This chain joins TRBV20-1 and TRBJ2-1, with 9 bases lining up with TRBD2. TRBJ2-7 explains the end of the DNA better; the J call may be wrong. The CDR3 runs to 15 residues. Germline V lookup: CDR1 DFQATT, CDR2 SNEGSKA (reference sequence). The CDR3 reads CSARDETSGDNEQYF. The CDR3 DNA is TGCAGTGCTAGAGATGAGACTAGCGGAGACAATGAGCAGTACTTC.

The V gene is TRBV12-3 or TRBV12-4, the J gene TRBJ2-7, with TRBD2 matching 7 bases. This CDR3 is built from 13 residues. Unmatched junction bases numbered 4, after V lost 4 bases and J lost 4 bases. The CDR3 is CASSYASGYEQYF. Here the CDR3 DNA reads TGTGCCAGCAGTTATGCTAGCGGATACGAGCAGTACTTC.

As regards this clonotype: A read error may explain this, as a much larger clone is one base away. V and J are TRBV4-2 and TRBJ2-5, with D maybe TRBD2 (5 bases). Germline V gene sequence: CDR1 LGHNA, CDR2 YNFKEQ. The V gene lost 1 base and the J gene lost 11 bases, with 23 bases spanning the gap. This CDR3 contains 16 residues. CDR3 DNA sequence: TGTGCCAGCAGCCAAGGGAGGAGCGGAGGTACAAGTGAGCAGTACTTC. This codes for CASSQGRSGGTSEQYF.

J is TRBJ2-7 and V is TRBV20-1; 8 bases match TRBD2. Trimming at V came to 6 bases and at J to 0 bases, leaving 7 bases not matched to a gene. The CDR3 totals 14 residues. Germline V gene sequence: CDR1 DFQATT, CDR2 SNEGSKA (reference sequence). CDR3 nucleotide sequence: TGCAGTGCAAAACTAGCGGATCCCTCCTACGAGCAGTACTTC. This translates into CSAKLADPSYEQYF.

The chain is built from TRBV12-3 or TRBV12-4 and TRBJ1-1, with TRBD1 identical over 7 bases. Unmatched junction bases numbered 8, after V lost 7 bases and J lost 0 bases. CDR3 length: 15 amino acids. In DNA form, the CDR3 reads TGTGCCAGCACTTTGAGAGGGGGCATGAACACTGAAGCTTTCTTT. The encoded protein is CASTLRGGMNTEAFF.

The table lists this clonotype with a few counts. This chain connects TRBV2 to TRBJ1-2, with 7 bases lining up with TRBD1. The length of the CDR3 is 15 residues. Germline CDR1 SNHLY, CDR2 FYNNEI. J lost 4 bases, V lost 7 bases, and 12 bases had no gene match. The CDR3 region is CASTEGTGATYGYTF. CDR3 sequence (DNA): TGTGCCAGCACCGAGGGTACAGGGGCCACCTATGGCTACACCTTC.

The chain has TRBV20-1 and TRBJ1-2; D gene uncertain. This CDR3 comprises 10 residues. V was pared by 6 bases and J by 8 bases, with 10 bases between. Germline CDR1 and CDR2: DFQATT and SNEGSKA (reference sequence). CDR3 sequence: CSAAEIGYTF. The CDR3, as DNA: TGCAGTGCAGCCGAAATAGGCTACACCTTC.

V usage is TRBV4-3 and J usage is TRBJ1-1; the match to TRBD1 covers 8 bases. There are 16 residues in the CDR3. The V gene end was trimmed by 3 bases and the J gene end by 2 bases; junction bases not matched to a gene: 8. Germline lookup yields CDR1 LGHNA and CDR2 YSLEER. The CDR3 sequence: CASSQPTGTGNTEAFF. For the CDR3, the DNA is TGCGCCAGCAGCCAGCCTACCGGGACAGGAAACACTGAAGCTTTCTTT.

The chain combines TRBV20-1 with TRBJ2-1, with 10 bases matching TRBD2. In germline, CDR1 is DFQATT, CDR2 SNEGSKA (reference sequence). The junction had 9 bases not matched to a gene; V was cut back by 1 base and J by 9 bases. This CDR3 is 15 amino acids long. The CDR3 reads CSARVPSGSYGEQFF. In DNA form, the CDR3 reads TGCAGTGCTAGAGTTCCTAGCGGGAGTTATGGTGAGCAGTTCTTC.

This chain links TRBV14 with TRBJ2-7, with 7 bases identical to TRBD1. The CDR3 is made up of 14 amino acids. The V and J ends lost 4 bases and 9 bases, in that order; junction bases with no gene match: 12. Germline V gene sequence: CDR1 SGHDN, CDR2 FVKESK. CDR3 sequence: CASSPGQQGSRQYF. Here the CDR3 DNA reads TGTGCCAGCAGCCCCGGGCAACAGGGGAGTCGGCAGTACTTC.

The chain carries TRBV20-1 and TRBJ1-5; D unresolved. The V gene lost 3 bases and the J gene lost 7 bases, with 10 bases spanning the gap. The V gene's germline CDR1 is DFQATT and CDR2 SNEGSKA (reference sequence). The CDR3 consists of 12 residues. The CDR3 DNA sequence: TGCAGTGCTAGCGGTTGGAACCAGCCCCAGCATTTT. Protein: CSASGWNQPQHF.

In its sample, this clonotype was seen a few times. In nucleotides, the CDR3 is TGTGCCAGCAGAGGCCTTTACTATGGCTACACCTTC. It translates to CASRGLYYGYTF. This rearrangement joins TRBV6-6 to TRBJ1-2; D gene ambiguous. Trimming left V 6 bases short and J 3 bases short, with 8 bases between. The CDR3 consists of 12 residues. CDR1 and CDR2 from the germline V gene are MNHNY and SVGAGI (reference sequence).

The V call is TRBV27, the J call TRBJ2-5; 8 bases are a match to TRBD2. This CDR3 spans 13 amino acids. Germline trimming cut 11 bases from V and 11 bases from J; bases unmatched to any gene: 16. CDR1 and CDR2 (germline): MNHEY, SMNVEV (reference sequence). CDR3 DNA sequence: TGTGCCGCCCGGGGGGGCAATAGCAATGAGCAGTACTTC. It yields the protein CAARGGNSNEQYF.

V usage is TRBV20-1 and J usage is TRBJ2-7; D is undetermined. This CDR3 has 13 residues. In germline, CDR1 is DFQATT, CDR2 SNEGSKA (reference sequence). V lost 0 bases and J lost 7, with 13 bases in between. The CDR3 loop reads CSARDRSYNEQYF. In nucleotides, the CDR3 is TGCAGTGCTAGAGACAGGTCCTACAATGAGCAGTACTTC.